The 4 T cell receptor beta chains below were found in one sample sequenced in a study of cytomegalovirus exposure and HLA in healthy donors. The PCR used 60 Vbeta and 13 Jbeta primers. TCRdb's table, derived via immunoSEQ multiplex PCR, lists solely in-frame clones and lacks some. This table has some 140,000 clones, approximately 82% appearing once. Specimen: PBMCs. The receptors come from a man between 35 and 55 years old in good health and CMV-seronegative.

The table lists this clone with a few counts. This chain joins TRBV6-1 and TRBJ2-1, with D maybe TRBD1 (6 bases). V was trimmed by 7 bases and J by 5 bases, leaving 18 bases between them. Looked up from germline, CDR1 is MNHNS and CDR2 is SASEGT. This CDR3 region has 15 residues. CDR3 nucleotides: TGTGCCAGCACCCGAATTTCCCGGGACAACAATGAGCAGTTCTTC. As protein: CASTRISRDNNEQFF.

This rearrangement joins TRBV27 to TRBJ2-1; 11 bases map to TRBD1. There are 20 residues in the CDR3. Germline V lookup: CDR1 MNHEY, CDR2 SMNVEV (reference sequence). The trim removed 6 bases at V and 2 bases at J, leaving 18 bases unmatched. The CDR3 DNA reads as TGTGCCAGCAGGACCCGGGACAGGGGGTATAAGGGGGGTACCTACAATGAGCAGTTCTTC. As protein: CASRTRDRGYKGGTYNEQFF.

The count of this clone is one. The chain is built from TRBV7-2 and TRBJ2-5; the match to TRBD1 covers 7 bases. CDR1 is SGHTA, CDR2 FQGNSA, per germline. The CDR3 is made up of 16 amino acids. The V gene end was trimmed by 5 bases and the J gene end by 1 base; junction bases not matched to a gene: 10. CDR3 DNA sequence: TGTGCCAGCAGCGTGGCAGGGGGAAGTGTCCAAGAGACCCAGTACTTC. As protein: CASSVAGGSVQETQYF.

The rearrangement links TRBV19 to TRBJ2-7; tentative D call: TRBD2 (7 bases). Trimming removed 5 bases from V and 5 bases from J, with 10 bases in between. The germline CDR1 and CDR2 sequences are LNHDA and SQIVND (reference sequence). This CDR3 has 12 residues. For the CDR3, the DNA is TGTGCCAGTAGTCCGGGGGGCGACGAGCAGTACTTC. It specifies CASSPGGDEQYF. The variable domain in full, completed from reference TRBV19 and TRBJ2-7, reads DGGITQSPKYLFRKEGQNVTLSCEQNLNHDAMYWYRQDPGQGLRLIYYSQIVNDFQKGDIAEGYSVSREKKESFPLTVTSAQKNPTAFYLCASSPGGDEQYFGPGTRLTVT.